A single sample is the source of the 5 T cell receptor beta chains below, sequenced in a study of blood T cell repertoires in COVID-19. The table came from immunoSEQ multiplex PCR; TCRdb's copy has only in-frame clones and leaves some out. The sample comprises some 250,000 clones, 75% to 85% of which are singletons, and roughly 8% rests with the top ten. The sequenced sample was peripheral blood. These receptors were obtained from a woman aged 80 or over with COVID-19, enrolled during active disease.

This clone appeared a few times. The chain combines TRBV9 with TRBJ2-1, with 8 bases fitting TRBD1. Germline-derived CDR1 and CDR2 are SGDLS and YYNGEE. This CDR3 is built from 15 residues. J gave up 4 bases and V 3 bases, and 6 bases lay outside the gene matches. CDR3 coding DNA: TGTGCCAGCAGCGAGATGGGACAGGTGTACAATGAGCAGTTCTTC. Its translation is CASSEMGQVYNEQFF.

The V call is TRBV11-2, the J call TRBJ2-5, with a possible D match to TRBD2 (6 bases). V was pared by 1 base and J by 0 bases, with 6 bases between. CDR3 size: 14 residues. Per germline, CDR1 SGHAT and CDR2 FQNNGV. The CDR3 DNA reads TGTGCCAGCAGCTTAGGGGACTACCAAGAGACCCAGTACTTC. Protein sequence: CASSLGDYQETQYF.

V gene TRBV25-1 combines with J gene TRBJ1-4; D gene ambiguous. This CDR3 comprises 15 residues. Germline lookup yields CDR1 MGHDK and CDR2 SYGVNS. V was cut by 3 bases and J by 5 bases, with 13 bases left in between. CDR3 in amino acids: CASSDRGLANEKLFF. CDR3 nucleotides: TGTGCCAGCAGTGACAGAGGGTTGGCAAATGAAAAACTGTTTTTT. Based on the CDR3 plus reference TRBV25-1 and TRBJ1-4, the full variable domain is EADIYQTPRYLVIGTGKKITLECSQTMGHDKMYWYQQDPGMELHLIHYSYGVNSTEKGDLSSESTVSRIRTEHFPLTLESARPSHTSQYLCASSDRGLANEKLFFGSGTQLSVL.

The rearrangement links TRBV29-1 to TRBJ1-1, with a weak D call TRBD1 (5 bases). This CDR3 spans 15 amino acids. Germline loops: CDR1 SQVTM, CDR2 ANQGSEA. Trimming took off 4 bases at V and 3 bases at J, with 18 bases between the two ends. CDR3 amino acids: CSVGTQGRWDTEAFF. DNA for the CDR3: TGCAGCGTTGGAACCCAGGGAAGATGGGACACTGAAGCTTTCTTT.

The CDR3 loop is CASSLEGRAKNIQYF. CDR3 DNA: TGTGCCAGTAGTCTGGAGGGGAGGGCCAAAAACATTCAGTACTTC. V is TRBV19 and J is TRBJ2-4; the D gene is possibly TRBD2 (6 bases). V was shortened by 5 bases and J by 1 base, with 12 bases between the two germline ends. The germline CDR1 and CDR2 sequences are LNHDA and SQIVND (reference sequence). The CDR3 loop spans 15 amino acids. Filled out from reference TRBV19 and TRBJ2-4, the complete variable domain reads DGGITQSPKYLFRKEGQNVTLSCEQNLNHDAMYWYRQDPGQGLRLIYYSQIVNDFQKGDIAEGYSVSREKKESFPLTVTSAQKNPTAFYLCASSLEGRAKNIQYFGAGTRLSVL.